Listed below are T cell receptor beta chains from one sample, sequenced in a study of beta chain features in type 1 diabetes. This table comes from immunoSEQ multiplex PCR, and its TCRdb copy is limited to in-frame clones, with some not included. Of 130,000 to 150,000 clones in the sample, about an eighth were seen once. Sequenced: central memory CD4+ T cells from blood. The receptors stem from a man younger than 30 with type 1 diabetes. The CDR3 runs from the conserved cysteine through the conserved F or W. D genes are given only for firm matches. Some rows mark clone size as missing; the rest say once, few, many or name a class of expanded clone.

J | D | V | size | CDR3 | DNA
TRBJ1-5 | NA | TRBV9 | few | CASSLGGNDNQPQHF | TGTGCCAGCAGTCTCGGAGGGAATGACAATCAGCCCCAGCATTTT
TRBJ2-2 | TRBD1 | TRBV30 | NA | CAWSRQGAGELFF | TGTGCCTGGAGTCGACAGGGAGCCGGGGAGCTGTTTTTT
TRBJ1-1 | NA | TRBV7-3 | NA | CASSSPPGGEAFF | TGTGCCAGCAGCTCCCCCCCCGGGGGTGAAGCTTTCTTT
TRBJ2-5 | NA | TRBV6-1 | NA | CASSRQRVNQETQYF | TGTGCCAGCAGTAGACAGAGGGTGAACCAAGAGACCCAGTACTTC
TRBJ1-1 | NA | TRBV20-1 | few | CSALKNTEAFF | TGCAGTGCGCTGAAGAACACTGAAGCTTTCTTT
TRBJ1-4 | TRBD1 | TRBV28 | NA | CASSPTGGAGEKLFF | TGTGCCAGCAGCCCCACAGGGGGCGCTGGGGAAAAACTGTTTTTT
TRBJ2-7 | NA | TRBV28 | NA | CATWDTFYEQYF | TGTGCCACCTGGGACACCTTCTACGAGCAGTACTTC
TRBJ1-3 | TRBD1 | TRBV25-1 | few | CASSDFPGQGLYF | TGTGCCAGCAGTGATTTCCCGGGACAGGGCCTATATTTT
TRBJ1-4 | NA | TRBV29-1 | few | CSVDDEKLFF | TGCAGCGTTGACGATGAAAAACTGTTTTTT
TRBJ2-1 | NA | TRBV15 | few | CATSRAQENNEQFF | TGTGCCACCAGCAGAGCACAAGAAAACAATGAGCAGTTCTTC
TRBJ2-3 | TRBD1 | TRBV6-1 | NA | CASTPGQGPQDTQYF | TGTGCCAGCACTCCGGGACAGGGCCCCCAAGATACGCAGTATTTT
TRBJ1-4 | NA | TRBV6-1 | NA | CASSFTNEKLFF | TGTGCCAGCAGCTTTACTAATGAAAAACTGTTTTTT
TRBJ2-3 | NA | TRBV20-1 | few | CSASTPDTQYF | TGCAGTGCTAGCACCCCAGATACGCAGTATTTT
TRBJ2-7 | TRBD2 | TRBV5-6 | many | CASSPTGLADREQYF | TGTGCCAGCAGCCCGACCGGACTAGCGGACCGCGAGCAGTACTTC
TRBJ2-1 | TRBD2 | TRBV2 | few | CASRAGTSAYNEQFF | TGTGCCAGCAGGGCCGGGACTAGCGCTTACAATGAGCAGTTCTTC
TRBJ2-7 | NA | TRBV18 | NA | CASSPQAHEQYF | TGTGCCAGCTCACCACAGGCCCACGAGCAGTACTTC
TRBJ1-6 | NA | TRBV30 | few | CAWSWYGYDSPLHF | TGTGCCTGGAGTTGGTATGGGTACGATTCACCCCTCCACTTT
TRBJ2-7 | NA | TRBV30 | few | CAWSVRWDRSYEQYF | TGTGCCTGGAGTGTTAGGTGGGACCGCTCCTACGAGCAGTACTTC
TRBJ2-3 | NA | TRBV5-8 | many | CASSLRADTQYF | TGTGCCAGCAGCTTGCGGGCAGATACGCAGTATTTT
TRBJ1-2 | TRBD1 | TRBV6-5 | few | CASSYSTGEMYGYTF | TGTGCCAGCAGTTACTCGACAGGGGAGATGTATGGCTACACCTTC
TRBJ2-7 | NA | TRBV7-2 | NA | CASTAVRSAGEQYF | TGTGCCAGCACCGCCGTCAGATCTGCAGGGGAGCAGTACTTC
TRBJ2-5 | NA | TRBV5-1 | few | CASSLEGGETQYF | TGCGCCAGCAGCTTGGAGGGAGGAGAGACCCAGTACTTC
TRBJ1-6 | NA | TRBV11-2 | few | CASSLESTSPLHF | TGTGCCAGCAGCTTGGAGTCTACTTCACCCCTCCACTTT
TRBJ2-5 | NA | TRBV7-3 | few | CASSFNGDRGTQYF | TGTGCCAGCAGCTTCAATGGGGACCGAGGGACCCAGTACTTC
TRBJ2-1 | NA | TRBV29-1 | many | CSVAAGLHDDEQFF | TGCAGCGTTGCGGCTGGCCTTCATGACGATGAGCAGTTCTTC
TRBJ2-7 | NA | TRBV21-1 | few | CASTGQYF | TGTGCCAGCACCGGACAGTACTTC
TRBJ1-6 | NA | TRBV5-4 | NA | CASSLDQVLGSPLHF | TGTGCCAGCAGCTTGGATCAGGTCCTGGGATCACCCCTCCACTTT
TRBJ2-7 | NA | TRBV11-2 | NA | CASSLGSHYEQYF | TGTGCCAGCAGCTTGGGGAGTCACTACGAGCAGTACTTC
TRBJ2-7 | NA | TRBV19 | NA | CASSIGSSWNEQYF | TGTGCCAGTAGTATAGGTAGTTCTTGGAACGAGCAGTACTTC
TRBJ2-5 | TRBD2 | TRBV4-1 | NA | CASSPETELAGGETQYF | TGCGCCAGCAGCCCCGAAACCGAACTAGCGGGGGGGGAGACCCAGTACTTC
TRBJ1-6 | NA | TRBV7-2 | few | CASSLALNSPLHF | TGTGCCAGCAGCTTAGCTTTAAATTCACCCCTCCACTTT
TRBJ2-5 | NA | TRBV25-1 | NA | CASSESPGSQETQYF | TGTGCCAGCAGTGAATCTCCGGGCTCCCAAGAGACCCAGTACTTC
TRBJ1-2 | NA | TRBV5-6 | few | CASSLVPESGYTF | TGTGCCAGCAGCTTGGTACCTGAAAGTGGCTACACCTTC
TRBJ2-7 | NA | TRBV10-3 | NA | CAISESMGQFNYEQYF | TGTGCCATCAGTGAGTCGATGGGCCAGTTTAACTACGAGCAGTACTTC
TRBJ1-6 | NA | TRBV7-9 | NA | CASSLDKSRPLHF | TGTGCCAGCAGCTTAGATAAGTCTCGGCCCCTCCACTTT
TRBJ2-1 | TRBD2 | TRBV6-5 | NA | CASSRLRGGINEQFF | TGTGCCAGCAGTCGTCTGCGGGGGGGCATCAATGAGCAGTTCTTC
TRBJ1-2 | NA | TRBV7-9 | NA | CASSTAGYGYTF | TGTGCCAGCAGCACTGCAGGGTATGGCTACACCTTC
TRBJ2-7 | NA | TRBV28 | NA | CASSLGSYEQYF | TGTGCCAGCAGTTTGGGCAGCTACGAGCAGTACTTC
TRBJ1-1 | TRBD1 | TRBV5-1 | NA | CASSVTGVGDTEAFF | TGCGCCAGCAGCGTGACAGGGGTCGGGGACACTGAAGCTTTCTTT
TRBJ1-1 | NA | TRBV29-1 | few | CSVLGEQAWFF | TGCAGCGTTCTGGGGGAACAGGCTTGGTTCTTT
TRBJ2-7 | TRBD2 | TRBV9 | NA | CASSLGTSGTYEQYF | TGTGCCAGCAGCCTCGGGACTAGCGGCACCTACGAGCAGTACTTC
TRBJ2-5 | NA | TRBV2 | few | CASRVLQETQYF | TGTGCCAGCCGGGTCCTCCAAGAGACCCAGTACTTC
TRBJ1-6 | TRBD1 | TRBV6-5 | NA | CASSYGGTGAPPLHF | TGTGCCAGCAGTTACGGTGGGACAGGGGCACCACCCCTCCACTTT
TRBJ1-1 | TRBD1 | TRBV29-1 | NA | CSVKPGQGSEAFF | TGCAGCGTGAAACCGGGACAGGGCTCTGAAGCTTTCTTT
TRBJ1-1 | TRBD1 | TRBV4-1 | NA | CASSHGQGAVNTEAFF | TGCGCCAGCAGCCACGGACAGGGGGCGGTGAACACTGAAGCTTTCTTT
TRBJ2-1 | TRBD1 | TRBV5-1 | NA | CASSQDRTYNEQFF | TGCGCCAGCAGCCAGGACAGGACTTACAATGAGCAGTTCTTC
TRBJ1-2 | TRBD1 | TRBV29-1 | few | CSVAGTGGGYGYTF | TGCAGCGTTGCAGGAACAGGGGGCGGCTATGGCTACACCTTC
TRBJ2-7 | TRBD1 | TRBV7-6 | many | CASSMGQAREQYF | TGTGCCAGCAGCATGGGACAGGCCCGTGAGCAGTACTTC
TRBJ1-1 | NA | TRBV30 | NA | CAWGQVLNTEAFF | TGTGCCTGGGGGCAAGTCCTGAACACTGAAGCTTTCTTT
TRBJ2-5 | NA | TRBV7-9 | NA | CASSFIGETQYF | TGTGCCAGCAGCTTCATTGGAGAGACCCAGTACTTC
TRBJ2-1 | TRBD1 | TRBV11-3 | once | CASRTGTGNNEQFF | TGTGCCAGCAGAACCGGGACAGGGAACAATGAGCAGTTCTTC
TRBJ1-2 | NA | TRBV9 | NA | CASSQGRGRGYTF | TGTGCCAGCAGCCAGGGCAGGGGCCGGGGCTACACCTTC
TRBJ2-7 | NA | TRBV7-9 | NA | CASSLMEGRVAF | TGTGCCAGCAGCTTAATGGAGGGCAGGGTCGCCTTC
TRBJ1-4 | NA | TRBV18 | NA | CASSAENNEKLFF | TGTGCCAGCTCGGCAGAAAATAATGAAAAACTGTTTTTT
TRBJ1-2 | TRBD1 | TRBV4-1 | few | CASSQEGTGVTYGYTF | TGCGCCAGCAGCCAAGAGGGGACAGGGGTGACGTATGGCTACACCTTC
TRBJ1-4 | NA | TRBV7-9 | many | CASSPGTGSEKLFF | TGTGCCAGCAGCCCCGGGACCGGGAGTGAAAAACTGTTTTTT
TRBJ1-5 | NA | TRBV29-1 | NA | CSVDGGVNQPQHF | TGCAGCGTTGATGGGGGGGTCAATCAGCCCCAGCATTTT
TRBJ1-5 | NA | TRBV4-2 | few | CASSQDWVGQPQHF | TGTGCCAGCAGCCAAGACTGGGTGGGTCAGCCCCAGCATTTT
TRBJ2-2 | NA | TRBV18 | once | CASSQGETGELFF | TGTGCCAGCTCACAGGGGGAAACCGGGGAGCTGTTTTTT
TRBJ1-3 | NA | TRBV6-5 | NA | CASSYRQGGNTIYF | TGTGCCAGCAGTTACCGCCAGGGGGGAAACACCATATATTTT